The clone carrying this T cell receptor beta chain was counted ten times or more. The data were obtained in a study of T cells in Graves' hyperthyroidism and ophthalmopathy. The CDR3 extends over 14 amino acids. The V gene lost 4 bases and the J gene lost 5 bases, with 14 bases spanning the gap. The germline gives CDR1 PRHDT, CDR2 FYEKMQ (reference sequence). Using RNA transcripts as the source, TCR beta CDR3 regions were amplified. RT-PCR in the first round (using the HTBI primer set) targeted the TCR CDR3. TCRdb reprocessed the multiplex PCR reads via MiXCR and lists one record per CDR3 protein. The top ten hold 9.2% of the sample, which has hundreds of thousands of distinct CDR3 sequences, about 13% seen once.

Input material: blood. The clonotype originates from a woman in her late teens or twenties with Graves' hyperthyroidism. The rearrangement uses TRBV13 and TRBJ2-5, with D perhaps given as TRBD1 or TRBD2 (5 bases each). CDR3 loop: CASSSQERGETQYF. For the CDR3, the DNA is TGTGCCAGCAGCTCCCAAGAGAGGGGTGAGACCCAGTACTTC. Drawing the rest from reference TRBV13 and TRBJ2-5, the complete variable domain is AAGVIQSPRHLIKEKRETATLKCYPIPRHDTVYWYQQGPGQDPQFLISFYEKMQSDKGSIPDRFSAQQFSDYHSELNMSSLELGDSALYFCASSSQERGETQYFGPGTRLLVL.